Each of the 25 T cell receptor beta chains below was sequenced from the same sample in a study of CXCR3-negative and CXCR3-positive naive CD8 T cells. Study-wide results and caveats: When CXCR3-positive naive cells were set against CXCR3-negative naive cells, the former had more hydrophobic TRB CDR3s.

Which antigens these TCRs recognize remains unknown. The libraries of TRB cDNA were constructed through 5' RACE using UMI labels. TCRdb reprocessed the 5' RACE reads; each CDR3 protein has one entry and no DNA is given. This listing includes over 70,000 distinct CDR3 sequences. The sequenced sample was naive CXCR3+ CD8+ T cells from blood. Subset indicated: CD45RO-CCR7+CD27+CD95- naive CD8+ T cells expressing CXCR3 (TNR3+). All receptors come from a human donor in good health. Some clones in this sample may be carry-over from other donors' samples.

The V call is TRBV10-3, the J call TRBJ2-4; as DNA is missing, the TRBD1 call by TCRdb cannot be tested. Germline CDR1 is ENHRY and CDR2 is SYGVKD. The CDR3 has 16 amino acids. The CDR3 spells CAISEGTELAKNIQYF.

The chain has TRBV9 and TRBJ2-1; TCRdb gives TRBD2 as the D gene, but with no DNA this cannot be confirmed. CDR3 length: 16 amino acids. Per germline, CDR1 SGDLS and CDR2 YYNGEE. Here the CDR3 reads CASSATLTSGYNEQFF.

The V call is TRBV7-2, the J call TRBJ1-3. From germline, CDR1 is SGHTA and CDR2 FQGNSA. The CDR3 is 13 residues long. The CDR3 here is CASSLLAGNTIYF.

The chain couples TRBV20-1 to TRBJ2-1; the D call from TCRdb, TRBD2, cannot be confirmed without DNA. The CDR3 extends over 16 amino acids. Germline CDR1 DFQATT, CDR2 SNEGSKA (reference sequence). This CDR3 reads CSAREAGTSGYNEQFF.

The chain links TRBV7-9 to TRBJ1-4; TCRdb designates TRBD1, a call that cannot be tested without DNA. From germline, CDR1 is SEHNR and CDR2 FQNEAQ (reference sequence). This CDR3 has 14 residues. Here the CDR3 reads CASSSQGANEKLFF. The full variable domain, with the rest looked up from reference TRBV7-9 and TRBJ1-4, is DTGVSQNPRHKITKRGQNVTFRCDPISEHNRLYWYRQTLGQGPEFLTYFQNEAQLEKSRLLSDRFSAERPKGSFSTLEIQRTEQGDSAMYLCASSSQGANEKLFFGSGTQLSVL.

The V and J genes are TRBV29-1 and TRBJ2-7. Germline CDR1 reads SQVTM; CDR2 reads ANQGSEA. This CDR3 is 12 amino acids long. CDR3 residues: CSVEGTEREQYF.

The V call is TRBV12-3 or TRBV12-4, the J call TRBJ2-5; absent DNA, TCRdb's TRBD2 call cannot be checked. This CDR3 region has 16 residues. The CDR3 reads CASSFGSGRYQETQYF.

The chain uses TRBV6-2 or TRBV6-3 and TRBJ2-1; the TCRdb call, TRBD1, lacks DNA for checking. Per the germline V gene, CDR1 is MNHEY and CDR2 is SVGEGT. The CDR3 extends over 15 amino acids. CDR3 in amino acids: CASVDDPGEYNEQFF.

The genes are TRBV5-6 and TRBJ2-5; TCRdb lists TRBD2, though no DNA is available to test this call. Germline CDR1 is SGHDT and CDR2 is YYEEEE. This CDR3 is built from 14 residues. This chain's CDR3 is CASSSAGYQETQYF.

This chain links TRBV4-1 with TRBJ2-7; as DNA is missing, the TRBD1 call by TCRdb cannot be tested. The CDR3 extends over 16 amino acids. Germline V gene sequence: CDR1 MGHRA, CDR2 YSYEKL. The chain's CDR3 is CASSQVPQGGLYEQYF.

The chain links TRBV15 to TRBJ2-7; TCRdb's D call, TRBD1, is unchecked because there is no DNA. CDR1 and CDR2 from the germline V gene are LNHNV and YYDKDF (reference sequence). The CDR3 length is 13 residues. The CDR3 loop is CATSLRQGYEQYF. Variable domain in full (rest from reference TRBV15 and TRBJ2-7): DAMVIQNPRYQVTQFGKPVTLSCSQTLNHNVMYWYQQKSSQAPKLLFHYYDKDFNNEADTPDNFQSRRPNTSFCFLDIRSPGLGDTAMYLCATSLRQGYEQYFGPGTRLTVT.

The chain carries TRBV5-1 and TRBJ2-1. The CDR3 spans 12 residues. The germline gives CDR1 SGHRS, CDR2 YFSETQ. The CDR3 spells CASSLRFDEQFF.

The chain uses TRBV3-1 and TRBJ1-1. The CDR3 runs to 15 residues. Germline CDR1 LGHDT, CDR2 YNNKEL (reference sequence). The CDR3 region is CASSQDEGMNTEAFF.

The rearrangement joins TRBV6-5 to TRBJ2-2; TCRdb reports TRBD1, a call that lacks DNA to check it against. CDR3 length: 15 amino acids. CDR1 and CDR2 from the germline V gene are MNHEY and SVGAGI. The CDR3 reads CASSQGAYPTGELFF.

The CDR3 here is CASTPLLSQSYNEQFF. The chain employs TRBV19 and TRBJ2-1. Germline assignment: CDR1 LNHDA and CDR2 SQIVND (reference sequence). The CDR3 sequence is 16 residues long.

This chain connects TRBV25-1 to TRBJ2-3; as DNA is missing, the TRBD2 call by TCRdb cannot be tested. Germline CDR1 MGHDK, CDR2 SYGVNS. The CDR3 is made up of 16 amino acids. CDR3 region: CASSELASGARDTQYF.

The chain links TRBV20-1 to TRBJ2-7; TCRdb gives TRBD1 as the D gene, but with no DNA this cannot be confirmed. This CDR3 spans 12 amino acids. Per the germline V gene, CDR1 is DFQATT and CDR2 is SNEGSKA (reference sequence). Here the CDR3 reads CSAHYNSGEQYF.

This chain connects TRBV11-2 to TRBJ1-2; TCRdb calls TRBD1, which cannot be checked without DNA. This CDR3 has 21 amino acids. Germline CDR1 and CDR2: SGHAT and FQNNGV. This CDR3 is CASSFTPVLAGQGALICGYTF.

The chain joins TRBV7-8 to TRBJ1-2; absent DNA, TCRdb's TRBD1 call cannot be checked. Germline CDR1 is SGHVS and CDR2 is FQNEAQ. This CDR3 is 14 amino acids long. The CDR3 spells CASIPGGYGYGYTF.

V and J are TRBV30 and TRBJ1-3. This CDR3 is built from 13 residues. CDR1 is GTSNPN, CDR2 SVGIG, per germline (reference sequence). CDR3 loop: CAWTVGNGNTIYF.

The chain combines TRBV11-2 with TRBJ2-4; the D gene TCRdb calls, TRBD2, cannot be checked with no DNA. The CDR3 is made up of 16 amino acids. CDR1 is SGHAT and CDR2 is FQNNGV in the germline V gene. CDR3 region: CASSLPTVGGRNIQYF.

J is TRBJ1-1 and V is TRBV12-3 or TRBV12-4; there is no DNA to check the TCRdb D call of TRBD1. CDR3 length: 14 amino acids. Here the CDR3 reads CASSFSPGNTEAFF.

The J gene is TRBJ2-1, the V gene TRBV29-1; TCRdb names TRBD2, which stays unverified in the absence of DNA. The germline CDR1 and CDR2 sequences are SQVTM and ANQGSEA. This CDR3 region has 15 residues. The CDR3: CSVSWSIGRDNEQFF.

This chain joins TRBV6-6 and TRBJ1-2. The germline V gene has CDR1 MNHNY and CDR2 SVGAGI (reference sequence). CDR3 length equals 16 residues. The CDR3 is CASSPLKIDLSRGYTF.

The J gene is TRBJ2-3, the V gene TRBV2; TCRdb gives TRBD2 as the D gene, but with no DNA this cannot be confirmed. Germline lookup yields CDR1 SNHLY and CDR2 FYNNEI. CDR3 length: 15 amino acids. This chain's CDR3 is CASSGGGRALDTQYF.